The entry below gives a single T cell receptor beta chain sequence along with its context. Original processing notes: Scientists estimated how many nucleated cells there were by amplifying reference gene primers. Sequencing was performed with immunoSEQ multiplex PCR; in TCRdb, only in-frame clones are kept and a portion is missing. V, J and clone size were drawn from that table, and D and trimming were deduced from the DNA. The sample shows 400,000 to 550,000 clones, about 90% of them seen only once. Self-reported history from a screening survey and questionnaire set each donor's cohort. This entry belongs to a study of blood T cell repertoires in COVID-19. Overall study context: Samples came from the United States, Italy and Spain, spanning acute and convalescent COVID-19. Sample material is recorded as cDNA or gDNA derived from T cells, B-cell-depleted T cells, or PBMCs.

V lost 2 bases, J lost 4 bases, and 13 bases lay in between. The CDR3 is made up of 15 amino acids. Germline CDR1 is SGDLS and CDR2 is YYNGEE. The sample taken for sequencing was PBMCs or T cells enriched from blood (not recorded which). The J gene is TRBJ2-1, the V gene TRBV9; D possibly corresponds to TRBD1 (5 bases). This receptor was obtained from a woman aged 18-30 years with acute COVID-19. The CDR3 reads CASSVSTALYNEQFF. The CDR3 nucleotides read TGTGCCAGCAGCGTCTCGACAGCCCTTTACAATGAGCAGTTCTTC.